A single sample gave rise to the 23 T cell receptor beta chains below, sequenced in a study of T-cell reconstitution after alpha-beta-depleted transplantation in children. TCRbeta library construction was performed incorporating unique molecular identifiers. Each CDR3 protein gets one entry after TCRdb re-called the PCR reads with MiXCR. The sample has about 640,000 distinct CDR3 sequences, around 16% seen once. The specimen comprised PBMCs from the stem cell graft donor, sampled from the stem cell graft. Receptors were obtained from a human donor who donated a stem cell graft to a child with acute myeloid leukemia.

This clonotype was observed a few times. V is TRBV20-1 and J is TRBJ2-5; perhaps D is TRBD1 or TRBD2 (6 bases each). The CDR3 spans 15 residues. V shed 0 bases and J shed 2 bases, with 13 bases lying between them. From germline, CDR1 is DFQATT and CDR2 SNEGSKA (reference sequence). DNA of the CDR3: TGCAGTGCTAGAGATGGCTGGGGGGCGCAAGAGACCCAGTACTTC. It translates to CSARDGWGAQETQYF.

V and J are TRBV20-1 and TRBJ2-5; 8 bases fit TRBD2. The CDR3 runs 14 residues. Per the germline V gene, CDR1 is DFQATT and CDR2 is SNEGSKA (reference sequence). V lost 5 bases, J lost 5 bases, and 10 bases stayed unmatched. The CDR3 sequence is CSAAPGLVGETQYF. In DNA form, the CDR3 reads TGCAGTGCTGCCCCGGGACTAGTCGGGGAGACCCAGTACTTC.

As to this clonotype: Germline and junction disagree at one end, which may indicate a read error. This rearrangement joins TRBV20-1 to TRBJ2-3, with D possibly being TRBD1 (6 bases). Germline-derived CDR1 and CDR2 are DFQATT and SNEGSKA (reference sequence). CDR3 size: 13 residues. CDR3: CSARVGAHDTEYF. In nucleotides, the CDR3 is TGCAGTGCTAGGGTGGGGGCCCACGATACGGAGTATTTT.

This clonotype was seen more than once but under ten times. The chain links TRBV5-1 to TRBJ2-5; D may be TRBD2 (6 bases). V shed 4 bases and J shed 0 bases, with 13 bases lying between them. The CDR3 is 15 amino acids. Germline V gives CDR1 SGHRS, CDR2 YFSETQ. CDR3 residues: CASSRGTLYQETQYF. CDR3 in DNA: TGCGCCAGCAGCCGCGGGACGTTGTACCAAGAGACCCAGTACTTC.

In this sample, this clonotype turned up a few times. V usage is TRBV7-3 and J usage is TRBJ1-2; 7 nucleotides align to TRBD1. J lost 7 bases, V lost 5 bases, and 7 bases had no gene match. There are 13 residues in the CDR3. The V gene's germline CDR1 is SGHTA and CDR2 FQGTGA. The CDR3 nucleotides read TGTGCCAGCAGCGGCACAGGGGCAGGTGGCTACACCTTC. Its translation is CASSGTGAGGYTF.

This clonotype was recorded at least ten times. The chain employs TRBV7-2 and TRBJ2-1; D gene unclear. This CDR3 comprises 15 residues. V was clipped by 3 bases and J by 0 bases, with 9 bases between them. Germline assignment: CDR1 SGHTA and CDR2 FQGNSA. This CDR3 is CASSLTHGSYNEQFF. CDR3 DNA: TGTGCCAGCAGCTTGACTCATGGCTCCTACAATGAGCAGTTCTTC.

The chain uses TRBV7-9 and TRBJ2-3, with D possibly being TRBD1 (5 bases). V was pared by 4 bases and J by 1 base, with 15 bases between. Germline V CDR1 and CDR2: SEHNR, FQNEAQ (reference sequence). There are 16 residues in the CDR3. CDR3 DNA sequence: TGTGCCAGCAGCTCCGATCAGGGTGAGGGCACAGATACGCAGTATTTT. Amino acid sequence: CASSSDQGEGTDTQYF.

This clonotype was picked up many times. This sequence joins TRBV7-2 and TRBJ1-6; D is ambiguous. The CDR3 length is 16 residues. Trimming pared 2 bases from V and 1 base from J, leaving 9 bases between. Germline values: CDR1 SGHTA, CDR2 FQGNSA. CDR3 nucleotides: TGTGCCAGCAGCTTAAGTAGGTTGTCCTATAATTCACCCCTCCACTTT. It encodes CASSLSRLSYNSPLHF.

This clonotype has a count of ten or more. This sequence joins TRBV4-1 and TRBJ2-1; possibly TRBD2 for D (6 bases). Germline assignment: CDR1 MGHRA and CDR2 YSYEKL. The CDR3 loop spans 15 amino acids. Trimming removed 1 base at V and 4 bases at J, with 11 bases between. DNA of the CDR3: TGCGCCAGCAGCCAAGTCCTCGGGGGTTACAATGAGCAGTTCTTC. This codes for CASSQVLGGYNEQFF.

This clonotype showed up many times. The CDR3 coding sequence is TGTGCCAGCAGCTTACAGGGGGCCGTCTTTGACTATGGCTACACCTTC. Its protein product is CASSLQGAVFDYGYTF. V usage is TRBV5-6 and J usage is TRBJ1-2; 9 bases line up with TRBD1. Trimming took 2 bases from V and 3 from J; bases not matched to a gene: 8. This CDR3 is 16 amino acids long. The germline V gene encodes CDR1 SGHDT and CDR2 YYEEEE.

This clonotype was observed many times. CDR3 sequence reads: CASSLATRKDTEAFF. As DNA, the CDR3 is TGCGCCAGCAGCTTGGCCACGAGGAAGGACACTGAAGCTTTCTTT. The V call is TRBV5-1, the J call TRBJ1-1; D ambiguous. With 0 bases removed from V and 3 bases from J, the gap between germline ends came to 12 bases. CDR3 length: 15 residues. The germline V gene encodes CDR1 SGHRS and CDR2 YFSETQ.

The table lists this clonotype with many counts. This chain uses TRBV5-5 with TRBJ2-7, with D maybe TRBD2 (6 bases). Trimming took off 3 bases at V and 0 bases at J, with 13 bases between the two ends. Germline loops: CDR1 SGHKS, CDR2 YYEKEE (reference sequence). The CDR3 spans 15 residues. The CDR3: CASSWGSGSSYEQYV. In nucleotides, the CDR3 is TGTGCCAGCAGCTGGGGTAGCGGTAGCTCCTACGAGCAGTACGTC.

This clonotype was seen repeatedly, ten times or more. The chain uses TRBV24-1 and TRBJ2-3, with D hard to call. CDR1 is KGHDR and CDR2 is SFDVKD in the germline V gene. Trimming left V 1 base short and J 6 bases short, with 19 bases between. The CDR3 extends over 17 amino acids. CDR3 in amino acids: CATSDLGDGRRRDTQYF. In DNA form, the CDR3 reads TGTGCCACCAGTGATTTAGGCGACGGACGGCGAAGGGATACGCAGTATTTT.

The CDR3 spells CASRIHGSTDTQYF. CDR3 DNA: TGTGCCAGTAGAATACACGGGAGCACAGATACGCAGTATTTT. The genes are TRBV12-3 or TRBV12-4 and TRBJ2-3; the D is unclear. The CDR3 is 14 residues long. Trimming cost V 9 bases and J 0 bases, with 13 bases left between them.

This clonotype was seen repeatedly, ten times or more. The chain has TRBV9 and TRBJ2-1, with D tentatively TRBD1 or TRBD2 (7 bases each). This CDR3 spans 16 amino acids. Trimming took off 0 bases at V and 6 bases at J, with 16 bases between the two ends. CDR1 is SGDLS and CDR2 is YYNGEE in the germline V gene. CDR3 DNA: TGTGCCAGCAGCGTAGAAGCAGGGGGGAGGGGCAATGAGCAGTTCTTC. This encodes CASSVEAGGRGNEQFF.

Comment on this clonotype: This sequence may be a read error, since a much larger clone differs from it by one base. The chain carries TRBV5-1 and TRBJ2-1; 10 bases fit TRBD2. The CDR3 has 13 amino acids. The V gene's germline CDR1 is SGHRS and CDR2 YFSETQ. The CDR3 nucleotides are TGCACCAACCCAGCGGGGGGGCAGTTTGAGCAGTTCTTC. Amino acid sequence: CTNPAGGQFEQFF. The whole variable domain, filled in from reference TRBV5-1 and TRBJ2-1, reads KAGVTQTPRYLIKTRGQQVTLSCSPISGHRSVSWYQQTPGQGLQFLFEYFSETQRNKGNFPGRFSGRQFSNSRSEMNVSTLELGDSALYLCTNPAGGQFEQFFGPGTRLTVL.

The chain carries TRBV6-2 or TRBV6-3 and TRBJ1-6; D gene ambiguous. Germline loops: CDR1 MNHEY, CDR2 SVGEGT. The length of the CDR3 is 14 residues. The V end was cut by 4 bases, the J end by 3 bases, with 7 bases between. The CDR3 coding sequence is TGTGCCAGCAGTTTCGCCAGCTATAATTCACCCCTCCACTTT. Protein product: CASSFASYNSPLHF.

This clonotype came up many times. The junction does not match germline at one end; this may be a read error. The chain recombines TRBV5-6 with TRBJ1-6, with TRBD1 as a possible D gene (5 bases). Germline V gene sequence: CDR1 SGHDT, CDR2 YYEEEE. This CDR3 contains 16 residues. The CDR3 here is CASNLVLWDEGTPLHF. CDR3 nucleotides: TGTGCCAGCAACTTGGTACTATGGGACGAAGGGACACCCCTCCACTTT.

This clonotype was seen at least ten times. The chain recombines TRBV4-3 with TRBJ1-2; TRBD1 aligns across 9 bases. The germline V gene has CDR1 LGHNA and CDR2 YSLEER. Trimming at V came to 5 bases and at J to 3 bases, leaving 4 bases not matched to a gene. This CDR3 comprises 14 residues. In DNA form, the CDR3 reads TGCGCCAGCAGCACCGGGGACAGGGACTATGGCTACACCTTC. It specifies CASSTGDRDYGYTF.

This clonotype showed up just a few times. V usage is TRBV7-8 and J usage is TRBJ1-1; D possibly corresponds to TRBD1 (6 bases). The germline CDR1 and CDR2 sequences are SGHVS and FQNEAQ. The CDR3 covers 14 residues. V was clipped by 5 bases and J by 1 base, with 11 bases between them. The CDR3 DNA reads TGTGCCAGCAGCGCGACGGGACAGAACACTGAAGCTTTCTTT. Its translation is CASSATGQNTEAFF.

This clonotype was counted between two and nine times. The chain employs TRBV12-3 or TRBV12-4 and TRBJ2-7; D remains unclear. V dropped 3 bases and J dropped 5 bases, with 8 bases sitting between them. CDR3 length: 12 amino acids. DNA of the CDR3: TGTGCCAGCAGTTTTGTAGGAAACGAGCAGTACTTC. It yields the protein CASSFVGNEQYF.

The chain is built from TRBV11-2 and TRBJ2-7, with D perhaps TRBD2 (5 bases). Germline assignment: CDR1 SGHAT and CDR2 FQNNGV. The CDR3 contains 13 residues. The V gene lost 4 bases and the J gene lost 2 bases, with 9 bases spanning the gap. CDR3 residues: CASSSGITYEQYF. The DNA of the CDR3 is TGTGCCAGCAGCTCCGGGATCACCTACGAGCAGTACTTC.

This clonotype was found many times. The chain recombines TRBV12-3 or TRBV12-4 with TRBJ2-7; either TRBD1 or TRBD2 may fit D (5 bases each). This CDR3 is built from 14 residues. The V and J ends lost 4 bases and 6 bases respectively, with 16 bases between them. The CDR3 DNA reads as TGTGCCAGCAGTTCCCCCGGGACCGCGATCGAGCAGTACTTC. Its translation: CASSSPGTAIEQYF.